Listed here are 29 T cell receptor beta chains from one sample, sequenced in a study of blood T cell repertoires in COVID-19 (dated by TCRdb to 2019 to 2021). Libraries were made using the immunoSEQ multiplex PCR assay. TCRdb provides this immuneACCESS table in a form limited to in-frame rearrangements. Some clones are lacking; in checked studies, under half of them reflect an unresolved V gene, and why the rest are absent is not known. Recorded for this sample are some 380,000 clones; roughly 90% of them occurred a single time. More than 2% of the sample lies in the top ten. Sequencing was performed on PBMCs or T cells enriched from blood (not recorded which). The receptors were sampled from a middle-aged woman with acute COVID-19.

The chain recombines TRBV2 with TRBJ1-4; TRBD1 matches 7 bases. V lost 2 bases and J lost 7; bases outside the gene matches: 4. The V gene's germline CDR1 is SNHLY and CDR2 FYNNEI. The CDR3 has 14 amino acids. CDR3 amino acids: CASSERQGGEKLFF. CDR3 bases: TGTGCCAGCAGTGAAAGACAGGGTGGTGAAAAACTGTTTTTT.

The J gene is TRBJ2-7, the V gene TRBV27; a weak D match, TRBD2 (6 bases). CDR1 is MNHEY and CDR2 is SMNVEV in the germline V gene (reference sequence). This CDR3 contains 13 residues. V dropped 1 base and J dropped 5 bases, with 9 bases sitting between them. The chain's CDR3 is CASSLFGGNEQYF. In DNA form, the CDR3 reads TGTGCCAGCAGTTTATTCGGGGGAAACGAGCAGTACTTC.

The genes are TRBV7-8 and TRBJ2-2; a weak D match, TRBD2 (6 bases). The V end lost 3 bases, the J end lost 3 bases, and 11 bases lay between the germline ends. The CDR3 is 15 amino acids. The germline V gene has CDR1 SGHVS and CDR2 FQNEAQ. CDR3 protein: CASSFGRGYTGELFF. For the CDR3, the DNA is TGTGCCAGCAGCTTTGGTCGGGGGTACACCGGGGAGCTGTTTTTT.

This rearrangement joins TRBV25-1 to TRBJ2-7, with 10 bases that match TRBD1. Germline assignment: CDR1 MGHDK and CDR2 SYGVNS. Losses at the gene ends were 5 bases for V and 5 bases for J; bases not matched to a gene: 9. The CDR3 is 15 amino acids. The CDR3 nucleotides are TGTGCCAGCAGTACCAGACAGGGGGCCGTGCACGAGCAGTACTTC. This encodes CASSTRQGAVHEQYF.

The J gene is TRBJ1-5, the V gene TRBV19; D gene ambiguous. Trimming shortened V by 5 bases and J by 4 bases, and 15 bases separated the two germline ends. This CDR3 has 15 amino acids. Germline loops: CDR1 LNHDA, CDR2 SQIVND (reference sequence). The CDR3 sequence is CASSSLGQLNQPQHF. The CDR3, as DNA: TGTGCCAGTAGTTCTTTGGGCCAGTTAAATCAGCCCCAGCATTTT.

The chain combines TRBV24-1 with TRBJ2-1; 7 bases map to TRBD2. The V and J ends lost 1 base and 9 bases, in that order; junction bases with no gene match: 5. The germline V gene has CDR1 KGHDR and CDR2 SFDVKD. This CDR3 contains 14 residues. The CDR3 sequence: CATSDFSGRGEQFF. CDR3 DNA sequence: TGTGCCACCAGTGATTTTTCGGGGAGGGGTGAGCAGTTCTTC.

Of note for this clone: This specimen includes other DNA sequences encoding the same CDR3. V gene TRBV9 combines with J gene TRBJ1-2, with 8 bases that match TRBD1. The CDR3 runs 13 residues. V dropped 5 bases and J dropped 2; count of bases not matched to a gene: 2. Germline V gene lookup returns CDR1 SGDLS and CDR2 YYNGEE. CDR3 residues: CASSRDRNYGYTF. The CDR3 nucleotides are TGTGCCAGCAGTAGGGACAGGAACTATGGCTACACCTTC.

The gene calls are TRBV5-1 and TRBJ2-3, with 8 bases that match TRBD1. Germline-derived CDR1 and CDR2 are SGHRS and YFSETQ. With 5 bases clipped from V and 2 bases from J, the junction kept 1 base outside the gene matches. The CDR3 has 13 amino acids. For the CDR3, the DNA is TGCGCCAGCAGGGACAGGGCCACAGATACGCAGTATTTT. Protein sequence: CASRDRATDTQYF. The full variable domain, its missing parts supplied by reference TRBV5-1 and TRBJ2-3, is KAGVTQTPRYLIKTRGQQVTLSCSPISGHRSVSWYQQTPGQGLQFLFEYFSETQRNKGNFPGRFSGRQFSNSRSEMNVSTLELGDSALYLCASRDRATDTQYFGPGTRLTVL.

This chain uses TRBV5-4 with TRBJ1-1; D is unresolved. The CDR3 loop spans 13 amino acids. Germline CDR1 SGHNT, CDR2 YYREEE (reference sequence). The V end was cut by 4 bases, the J end by 3 bases, with 10 bases between. Here the CDR3 DNA reads TGTGCCAGCAGCCCCCGGGAGGACACTGAAGCTTTCTTT. Its protein product is CASSPREDTEAFF.

This clone was picked up a small number of times. This chain joins TRBV10-1 and TRBJ2-1, with 7 positions matching TRBD2. The germline V gene encodes CDR1 WNHNN and CDR2 SYGVQD (reference sequence). V lost 2 bases, J lost 3 bases, and 4 bases stayed unmatched. CDR3 size: 15 residues. As DNA, the CDR3 is TGCGCCAGCAGTGAGGCCAGCGGGGACTACAATGAGCAGTTCTTC. It codes for CASSEASGDYNEQFF.

V and J are TRBV18 and TRBJ2-1; 11 nucleotides align to TRBD1. V shed 5 bases, J shed 3 bases, and the junction held 6 bases outside the gene matches. Germline V lookup: CDR1 KGHSH, CDR2 LQKENI. This CDR3 spans 16 amino acids. The CDR3 protein is CASSSLGTGGYNEQFF. The CDR3 DNA sequence: TGTGCCAGCTCATCATTGGGGACAGGGGGCTACAATGAGCAGTTCTTC. The full variable domain, with the rest looked up from reference TRBV18 and TRBJ2-1, is NAGVMQNPRHLVRRRGQEARLRCSPMKGHSHVYWYRQLPEEGLKFMVYLQKENIIDESGMPKERFSAEFPKEGPSILRIQQVVRGDSAAYFCASSSLGTGGYNEQFFGPGTRLTVL.

This chain links TRBV25-1 with TRBJ1-2; D may be TRBD1 (6 bases). The CDR3 length is 13 residues. Trimming took 5 bases from V and 2 from J, leaving 9 bases between them. Germline V gene sequence: CDR1 MGHDK, CDR2 SYGVNS. The DNA of the CDR3 is TGTGCCAGCAGTCTAGGGACAAACTATGGCTACACCTTC. The encoded protein is CASSLGTNYGYTF.

This chain uses TRBV24-1 with TRBJ2-6; D unresolved. CDR1 and CDR2 from the germline V gene are KGHDR and SFDVKD. Trimming cost V 4 bases and J 0 bases, with 3 bases left between them. The CDR3 runs 14 residues. CDR3 amino acids: CATSDSSGANVLTF. Written as DNA, the CDR3 is TGTGCCACCAGTGACAGCTCTGGGGCCAACGTCCTGACTTTC.

This chain connects TRBV3-1 (or the pseudogene TRBV3-2) to TRBJ1-5; 7 bases line up with TRBD1. This CDR3 contains 13 residues. V dropped 2 bases and J dropped 7; count of bases not matched to a gene: 2. Germline V gene sequence: CDR1 LGHDT, CDR2 YNNKEL (reference sequence). The CDR3 bases are TGTGCCAGCAGCCAAACAGGGGAACAGCCCCAGCATTTT. This sequence encodes CASSQTGEQPQHF.

The rearrangement uses TRBV11-2 and TRBJ2-3; 8 bases agree with TRBD2. The CDR3 contains 19 residues. The germline CDR1 and CDR2 sequences are SGHAT and FQNNGV. The junction had 16 bases not matched to a gene; V was cut back by 1 base and J by 4 bases. In nucleotides, the CDR3 is TGTGCCAGCAGCTTAGTTGTGCCTTGGGAGCGGGGGCCCTCAGATACGCAGTATTTT. It codes for CASSLVVPWERGPSDTQYF.

The chain carries TRBV5-1 and TRBJ1-2; 10 bases agree with TRBD1. V shed 4 bases and J 6 bases; nucleotides not matched to a gene: 15. This CDR3 has 17 residues. Per the germline V gene, CDR1 is SGHRS and CDR2 is YFSETQ. The CDR3 DNA follows: TGCGCCAGCAGCCCTACCTCCGGGACAGGGGTCGGAGATGGCTACACCTTC. The encoded protein is CASSPTSGTGVGDGYTF. Full variable domain (remainder filled in from reference TRBV5-1 and TRBJ1-2): KAGVTQTPRYLIKTRGQQVTLSCSPISGHRSVSWYQQTPGQGLQFLFEYFSETQRNKGNFPGRFSGRQFSNSRSEMNVSTLELGDSALYLCASSPTSGTGVGDGYTFGSGTRLTVV.

CDR3 in amino acids: CATQNPYF. DNA for the CDR3: TGTGCCACCCAGAATCCGTATTTT. This chain joins TRBV24-1 and TRBJ2-3; D ambiguous. Trimming shortened V by 9 bases and J by 14 bases, and 8 bases separated the two germline ends. CDR1 and CDR2 from the germline V gene are KGHDR and SFDVKD. The CDR3 totals 8 residues.

In DNA form, the CDR3 reads TGTGCCAGCAGCTTCGACAGGGCCACTGAAGCTTTCTTT. This translates into CASSFDRATEAFF. V gene TRBV11-3 combines with J gene TRBJ1-1; 7 positions agree with TRBD1. The germline V gene has CDR1 SGHNT and CDR2 YENEEA. The CDR3 length is 13 residues. The V segment lost 3 bases and the J segment 4 bases; nucleotides outside the gene matches: 2.

The chain couples TRBV19 to TRBJ2-7; 9 bases match TRBD1. The germline gives CDR1 LNHDA, CDR2 SQIVND (reference sequence). The V segment lost 5 bases and the J segment 4 bases; nucleotides outside the gene matches: 9. This CDR3 has 15 residues. The CDR3 nucleotides read TGTGCCAGTAGTTCCGCCGGGACAGGGTTATACGAGCAGTACTTC. It encodes CASSSAGTGLYEQYF.

This rearrangement joins TRBV18 to TRBJ2-1; D gene uncertain. From germline, CDR1 is KGHSH and CDR2 LQKENI. Trimming took 3 bases from V and 5 from J, leaving 8 bases between them. The CDR3 is made up of 13 amino acids. The CDR3 loop reads CASSPRSDNEQFF. Written as DNA, the CDR3 is TGTGCCAGCTCACCTAGGAGTGACAATGAGCAGTTCTTC.

The rearrangement uses TRBV7-8 and TRBJ2-7, with D perhaps TRBD2 (7 bases). CDR1 and CDR2 from the germline V gene are SGHVS and FQNEAQ. The CDR3 runs 15 residues. V shed 1 base and J shed 2 bases, with 12 bases lying between them. For the CDR3, the DNA is TGTGCCAGCAGCTTAGAGGGGGGGTTTACCTACGAGCAGTACTTC. This sequence encodes CASSLEGGFTYEQYF.

This clone was picked up one time. The genes are TRBV9 and TRBJ1-3; a weak D match, TRBD1 (6 bases). Germline V gives CDR1 SGDLS, CDR2 YYNGEE. The germline V and J ends were trimmed by 4 bases and 4 bases, with 18 bases remaining between them. This CDR3 comprises 16 residues. The CDR3 reads CASSPYDRTLGNTIYF. CDR3 DNA: TGTGCCAGCAGCCCCTACGACAGGACCTTGGGAAACACCATATATTTT.

As to this clone: This sample also contains other DNA sequences that code for the same CDR3. The V call is TRBV5-4, the J call TRBJ1-2; 9 bases are a match to TRBD1. Germline V lookup: CDR1 SGHNT, CDR2 YYREEE (reference sequence). The CDR3 is 13 residues long. Losses at the gene ends were 4 bases for V and 3 bases for J; bases not matched to a gene: 1. The chain's CDR3 is CASSRDRDYGYTF. Written as DNA, the CDR3 is TGTGCCAGCAGCAGGGACAGGGACTATGGCTACACCTTC.

The CDR3 nucleotides are TGTGCCAGCAGCTTAGACCAAGCGGGTACTGTGGGGACGCAGTATTTT. This sequence encodes CASSLDQAGTVGTQYF. The chain combines TRBV7-6 with TRBJ2-3; D possibly corresponds to TRBD2 (6 bases). The V gene lost 1 base and the J gene lost 9 bases, with 20 bases spanning the gap. CDR1 SGHVS and CDR2 FNYEAQ come from the germline V gene. The CDR3 covers 16 residues.

This chain connects TRBV2 to TRBJ2-7; TRBD1 matches at 7 bases. V trimming: 4 bases; J trimming: 3 bases; junction bases outside the gene matches: 6. The germline V gene encodes CDR1 SNHLY and CDR2 FYNNEI. The CDR3 covers 14 residues. The chain's CDR3 is CASSGQGPYYEQYF. The CDR3 region has the DNA TGTGCCAGCAGTGGACAGGGACCTTACTACGAGCAGTACTTC.

The chain links TRBV7-9 to TRBJ1-2, with D unresolved. V was shortened by 1 base and J by 4 bases, with 13 bases between the two germline ends. The germline CDR1 and CDR2 sequences are SEHNR and FQNEAQ (reference sequence). The CDR3 is 15 amino acids. The DNA of the CDR3 is TGTGCCAGCAGCTTAGGGTCGGTTGGTCTCTATGGCTACACCTTC. It yields the protein CASSLGSVGLYGYTF.

The DNA of the CDR3 is TGTGCCAGCAGTTTAGTGGAGACTGAAGCTTTCTTT. Translation: CASSLVETEAFF. The V gene is TRBV12-3 or TRBV12-4, the J gene TRBJ1-1; D unresolved. Trimming cost V 1 base and J 5 bases, with 5 bases left between them. This CDR3 is 12 amino acids long.

The chain uses TRBV6-5 and TRBJ2-7; 9 bases fit TRBD1. Germline assignment: CDR1 MNHEY and CDR2 SVGAGI. The CDR3 loop spans 14 amino acids. The J segment lost 6 bases and the V segment lost 5 bases, leaving 8 bases of the junction unmatched. CDR3 sequence: CASSRDRVFGEQYF. CDR3 DNA sequence: TGTGCCAGCAGTCGGGACAGGGTTTTCGGCGAGCAGTACTTC.

The chain links TRBV6-5 to TRBJ2-7; 9 bases match TRBD1. Germline V gene data show CDR1 as MNHEY and CDR2 as SVGAGI. This CDR3 comprises 15 residues. V gave up 2 bases and J gave up 4 bases; unmatched junction bases: 6. CDR3 residues: CASSYQTGGAYEQYF. Here the CDR3 DNA reads TGTGCCAGCAGTTACCAAACAGGGGGCGCGTACGAGCAGTACTTC.